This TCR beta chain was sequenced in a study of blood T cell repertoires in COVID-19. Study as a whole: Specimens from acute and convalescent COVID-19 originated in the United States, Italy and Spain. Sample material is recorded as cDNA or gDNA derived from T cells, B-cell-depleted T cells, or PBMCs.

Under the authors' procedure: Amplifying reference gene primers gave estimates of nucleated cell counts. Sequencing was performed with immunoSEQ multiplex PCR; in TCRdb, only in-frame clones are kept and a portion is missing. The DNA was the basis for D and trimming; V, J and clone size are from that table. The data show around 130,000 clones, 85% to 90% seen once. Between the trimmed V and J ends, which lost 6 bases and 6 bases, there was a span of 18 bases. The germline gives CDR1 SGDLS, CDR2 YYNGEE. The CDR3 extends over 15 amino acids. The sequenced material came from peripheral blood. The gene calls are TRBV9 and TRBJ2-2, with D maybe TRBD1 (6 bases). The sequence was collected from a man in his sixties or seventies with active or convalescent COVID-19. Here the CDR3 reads CASTKTGAGAGELFF. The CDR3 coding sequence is TGTGCCAGCACCAAGACCGGGGCAGGGGCCGGGGAGCTGTTTTTT.